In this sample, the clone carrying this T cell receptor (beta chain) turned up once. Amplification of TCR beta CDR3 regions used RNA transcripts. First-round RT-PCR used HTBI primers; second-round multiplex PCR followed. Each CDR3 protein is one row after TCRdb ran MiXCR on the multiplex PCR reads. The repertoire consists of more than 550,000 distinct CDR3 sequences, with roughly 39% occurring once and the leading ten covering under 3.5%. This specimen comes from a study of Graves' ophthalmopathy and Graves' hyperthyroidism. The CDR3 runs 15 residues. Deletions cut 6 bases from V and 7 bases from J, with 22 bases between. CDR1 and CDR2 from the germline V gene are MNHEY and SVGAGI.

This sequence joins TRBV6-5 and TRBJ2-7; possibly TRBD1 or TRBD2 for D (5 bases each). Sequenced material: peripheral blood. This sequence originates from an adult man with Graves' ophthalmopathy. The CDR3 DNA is TGTGCCAGCAGAACCGGGACCCTCCCTGGCGGTGAGCAGTACTTC. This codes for CASRTGTLPGGEQYF.